This T cell receptor (beta chain) was identified during a study of T cell changes during pregnancy in multiple sclerosis. Method: immunoSEQ multiplex PCR; TCRdb's copy keeps in-frame clones and lacks some. The sample consists of fewer than 75,000 clones, 91% of them appearing once. The ends lost 5 bases at V and 4 bases at J; junction bases unmatched: 2. CDR3 length: 13 residues. Per the germline V gene, CDR1 is SEHNR and CDR2 is FQNEAQ (reference sequence). V usage is TRBV7-9 and J usage is TRBJ2-1; 7 bases are shared with TRBD1. Specimen: peripheral blood, collected after pregnancy. The receptor comes from a female donor in good health, enrolled as a control in a pregnancy study. CDR3 nucleotide sequence: TGTGCCAGCAGCCCGGGACAGTACAATGAGCAGTTCTTC. It yields the protein CASSPGQYNEQFF.